A selection of T cell receptor beta chains follows, all from one sample in a study of cytomegalovirus exposure and HLA in healthy donors. Some clones are missing from TCRdb's copy, which holds only in-frame ones; the method was immunoSEQ multiplex PCR. Among more than 140,000 clones, roughly four fifths were seen once, and the ten largest hold about 5%. The source material was PBMCs. These receptors came from a man aged 30 to 45 in good health and CMV-seropositive. The CDR3 runs from the conserved cysteine through the conserved F or W. A D gene is named only where the DNA matches it firmly. Not all rows give a size; the values are once, few, many and, for expanded clones, a class.

V gene	D gene	J gene	clone size	CDR3 DNA	CDR3 protein
TRBV4-2	-	TRBJ2-1	-	TGTGCCAGCAGCCAACTCGACAGCCACAATGAGCAGTTCTTC	CASSQLDSHNEQFF
TRBV7-2	TRBD2	TRBJ2-2	-	TGTGCCAGCAGCTCGGGACTAGCGGGCCCCACCGGGGAGCTGTTTTTT	CASSSGLAGPTGELFF
TRBV2	TRBD1	TRBJ1-2	-	TGTGCCAGCAGCGGGACAGGGAGGGGGGGGGACTATGGCTACACCTTC	CASSGTGRGGDYGYTF
TRBV6-6	TRBD1	TRBJ1-5	few	TGTGCCAGCACGGGGCCAACAGGGGATCAGCCCCAGCATTTT	CASTGPTGDQPQHF
TRBV2	-	TRBJ1-5	-	TGTGCCAGCAGTGACCCGGACAGTAGCAATCAGCCCCAGCATTTT	CASSDPDSSNQPQHF
TRBV30	-	TRBJ2-1	-	TGTGCCTGGAGTGTAATCCAGGTCAAGCAGTTCTTC	CAWSVIQVKQFF
TRBV2	TRBD2	TRBJ2-7	large	TGTGCCAGCAGTGAGTCCGGGACTAGCGGATTGAACTACGAGCAGTACTTC	CASSESGTSGLNYEQYF
TRBV2	TRBD1	TRBJ2-3	-	TGTGCCAGCAGGGTACCGACAGGGGCGCTGGTCACAGATACGCAGTATTTT	CASRVPTGALVTDTQYF
TRBV6-1	-	TRBJ2-5	-	TGTGCCAGCAGGGCGGGACAGCTAGAGACCCAGTACTTC	CASRAGQLETQYF
TRBV11-2	TRBD1	TRBJ1-6	once	TGTGCCAGCAGCCTGACAGGGTGGGATTTGAATTCACCCCTCCACTTT	CASSLTGWDLNSPLHF
TRBV7-2	TRBD2	TRBJ2-2	-	TGTGCCAGCAGCTCCCCGGGACTAGCGGGGGGTGGTGGGGAGCTGTTTTTT	CASSSPGLAGGGGELFF
TRBV19	-	TRBJ1-6	-	TGTGCCAGTAGTATTGGTACCGGGGGGAATTCACCCCTCCACTTT	CASSIGTGGNSPLHF
TRBV28	-	TRBJ1-4	-	TGTGCCAGCAGTTTGCGGACAGTAACTAATGAAAAACTGTTTTTT	CASSLRTVTNEKLFF
TRBV27	-	TRBJ1-1	once	TGTGCCAGCAGCCCTTCACAGGGTACGACTTTCTTT	CASSPSQGTTFF
TRBV25-1	-	TRBJ2-7	-	TGTGCCAGCAGTTCAGGGGTCGGAGCCTCCGAAACCTACGAGCAGTACTTC	CASSSGVGASETYEQYF
TRBV6-6	-	TRBJ2-7	-	TGTGCCAGCAGTTACTCGGTTAAGACAGGCTCCTACGAGCAGTACTTC	CASSYSVKTGSYEQYF
TRBV4-1	TRBD1	TRBJ1-2	-	TGCGCCAGCAGCCAAGAAGGGCGGACAGGGGGCTATGGCTACACCTTC	CASSQEGRTGGYGYTF
TRBV7-2	TRBD1	TRBJ2-1	-	TGTGCCAGCAGTTCACAGGGGACCCCCTCCTACAATGAGCAGTTCTTC	CASSSQGTPSYNEQFF
TRBV6-1	-	TRBJ2-5	few	TGTGCCAGCACAGTAGACAGTCAAGAGACCCAGTACTTC	CASTVDSQETQYF
TRBV7-8	TRBD1	TRBJ2-3	-	TGTGCCAGCAGTTATGGGACAGGGGGTGGCACAGATACGCAGTATTTT	CASSYGTGGGTDTQYF
TRBV4-2	TRBD2	TRBJ2-1	-	TGTGCCAGCAGCCAACATCCTGGGACTAGCGGGTTTAAGAATGAGCAGTTCTTC	CASSQHPGTSGFKNEQFF
TRBV7-2	TRBD2	TRBJ2-3	-	TGTGCCAGCAGCTTAGCTCCTAGCGGGGGGGCCGTAACGCAGTATTTT	CASSLAPSGGAVTQYF
TRBV29-1	-	TRBJ2-5	-	TGCAGCGTTGCCAGGGGGATGGGGGAGGAGCAGTACTTC	CSVARGMGEEQYF
TRBV5-6	-	TRBJ2-3	-	TGTGCCAGCAGCTCCGGGTTAGAGAGATTGGATACGCAGTATTTT	CASSSGLERLDTQYF
TRBV5-1	-	TRBJ2-1	-	TGCGCCAGCAGCTTGGAGAGCTCCTACAATGAGCAGTTCTTC	CASSLESSYNEQFF
TRBV6-5	-	TRBJ1-1	-	TGTGCCAGCAGGGGGCTTAACACTGAAGCTTTCTTT	CASRGLNTEAFF
TRBV7-9	TRBD1	TRBJ1-1	once	TGTGCCAGCAGCTTAACAGGGGCCAGCGAAGCTTTCTTT	CASSLTGASEAFF
TRBV29-1	TRBD1	TRBJ1-2	-	TGCAGCGTCTTGACAGGGGGCTCTTATGGCTACACCTTC	CSVLTGGSYGYTF
TRBV14	-	TRBJ1-4	-	TGTGCCAGCAGCTCAAGCCCCGTTTTTTCAACTAATGAAAAACTGTTTTTT	CASSSSPVFSTNEKLFF
TRBV7-2	-	TRBJ1-1	-	TGTGCCAGCAGCTTATACAGGAACACTGAAGCTTTCTTT	CASSLYRNTEAFF
TRBV10-3	-	TRBJ2-3	-	TGTGCCATCAGTGCCTCCCAGGTCACAGATACGCAGTATTTT	CAISASQVTDTQYF
TRBV4-3	TRBD2	TRBJ2-7	-	TGCGCCAGCAGCCAAGGGGGAGGGAACTACTACGAGCAGTACTTC	CASSQGGGNYYEQYF
TRBV7-6	-	TRBJ1-1	-	TGTGCCAGCAGCTCACCAGGCGCTTCCCGAACTGAAGCTTTCTTT	CASSSPGASRTEAFF
TRBV7-2	-	TRBJ1-1	-	TGTGCCAGCAGCTTTCACCCAGGGAACACTGAAGCTTTCTTT	CASSFHPGNTEAFF
TRBV11-2	TRBD1	TRBJ2-2	-	TGTGCCAGCAGCGTTAGAACAGGGGGCTACGGGGAGCTGTTTTTT	CASSVRTGGYGELFF
TRBV11-2	-	TRBJ2-7	-	TGTGCCAGCAGCTTCGGGACTTCCTACGAGCAGTACTTC	CASSFGTSYEQYF
TRBV9	TRBD2	TRBJ2-7	-	TGTGCCAGCAGCCCCCGCGGGGGGGTCTCCTACGAGCAGTACTTC	CASSPRGGVSYEQYF
TRBV28	-	TRBJ2-3	-	TGTGCCAGCAACGACAGAAACACAGATACGCAGTATTTT	CASNDRNTDTQYF
TRBV18	TRBD2	TRBJ2-5	few	TGTGCCAGTTTCAGGGAGGGCGAGACCCAGTACTTC	CASFREGETQYF
TRBV5-6	TRBD1	TRBJ2-3	few	TGTGCCAGCAGCACAGACAGGGGGCCGAGAGATACGCAGTATTTT	CASSTDRGPRDTQYF
TRBV23-1	-	TRBJ1-4	-	TGCGCCAGCAGTTTAGGTGGGCAGGGTGGAGAAAAACTGTTTTTT	CASSLGGQGGEKLFF
TRBV6-6	-	TRBJ1-1	-	TGTGCCAGCAGTTACTCGGGGGGGAACACTGAAGCTTTCTTT	CASSYSGGNTEAFF
TRBV29-1	-	TRBJ2-7	-	TGCAGCGCCACACAGGGCCACGAGCAGTACTTC	CSATQGHEQYF
TRBV15	-	TRBJ2-7	-	TGTGCCACCAGCCGGGACACCACCTACGAGCAGTACTTC	CATSRDTTYEQYF
TRBV7-8	-	TRBJ2-3	-	TGTGCCAGCAGCTTGGCTAGTCGTGAGGGTACGCAGTATTTT	CASSLASREGTQYF
TRBV29-1	TRBD1	TRBJ2-2	-	TGCAGCGTTCCTGACAGGGCCCTGGCCGGGGAGCTGTTTTTT	CSVPDRALAGELFF
TRBV30	-	TRBJ2-2	-	TGTGCCTGGAGGGCGACTAGAACCGGGGAGCTGTTTTTT	CAWRATRTGELFF
TRBV9	-	TRBJ2-1	-	TGTGCCAGCAGCGTAGGCGGGGGCTACTACAATGAGCAGTTCTTC	CASSVGGGYYNEQFF
TRBV4-1	TRBD1	TRBJ1-2	-	TGCGCCAGCAGCCAGCCGGGACAGGGCAAGAAGACTATGTGGGGCTACACCTTC	CASSQPGQGKKTMWGYTF
TRBV18	TRBD2	TRBJ2-3	-	TGTGCCAGCTCACGGACTAGCGGGAGTGGCACAGATACGCAGTATTTT	CASSRTSGSGTDTQYF
TRBV25-1	TRBD1	TRBJ2-5	-	TGTGCCAGCAGTCGGACAGGGGGCAGGGAGACCCAGTACTTC	CASSRTGGRETQYF